This note documents a single TCR beta chain sequence. Its antigen is still unknown. This sample is drawn from a study of beta chain features in type 1 diabetes. V was shortened by 5 bases and J by 2 bases, with 18 bases between the two germline ends. CDR1 is SGHNT and CDR2 is YENEEA in the germline V gene. There are 16 residues in the CDR3. Sequenced material consisted of expressed TCRB transcripts (all of the isolated RNA was reverse transcribed). Profiled with immunoSEQ multiplex PCR; TCRdb holds only in-frame clones, not every one. The sample consists of about 320,000 clones, 12% to 15% of them appearing once. Whole-study results and caveats: Type 1 diabetes patients showed a moderate but significant shortening of TCRB CDR3s in all four CD4+ subsets.

Populations obtained by sorting all exceeded 95% purity. This TCR was recovered from a man between 25 and 39 years old in good health. The V and J genes are TRBV11-3 and TRBJ1-1; tentatively, D is TRBD1 (6 bases). What was sequenced was central memory CD4+ T cells from blood. Here the CDR3 DNA reads TGTGCCAGCAGCCCTAGGGGGGGGCAGGGAAACACTGAAGCTTTCTTT. This codes for CASSPRGGQGNTEAFF.